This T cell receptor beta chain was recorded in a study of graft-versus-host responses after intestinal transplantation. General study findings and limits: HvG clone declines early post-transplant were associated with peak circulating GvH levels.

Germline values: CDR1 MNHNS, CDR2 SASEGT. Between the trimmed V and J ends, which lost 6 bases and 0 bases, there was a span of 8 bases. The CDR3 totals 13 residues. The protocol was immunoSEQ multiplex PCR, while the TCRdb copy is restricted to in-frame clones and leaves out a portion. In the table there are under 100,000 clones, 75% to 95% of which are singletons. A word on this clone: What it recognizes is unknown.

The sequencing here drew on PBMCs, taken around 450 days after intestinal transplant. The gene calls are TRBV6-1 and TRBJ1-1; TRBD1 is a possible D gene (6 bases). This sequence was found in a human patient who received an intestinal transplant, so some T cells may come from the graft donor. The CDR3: CASRQGLNTEAFF. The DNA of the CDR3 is TGTGCCAGCAGACAGGGCCTGAACACTGAAGCTTTCTTT.